A selection of T cell receptor beta chains follows, all from one sample in a study of T cell responses to AZD1222 COVID-19 vaccine. Using immunoSEQ multiplex PCR, the repertoire was profiled, and TCRdb retains in-frame clones only, with some absent. The sample lists 190,000 or so clones; around 90% were seen once. This material consisted of peripheral blood, taken 28 days after the second AZD1222 dose. The receptors originated from an adult who received the AZD1222 COVID-19 vaccine. Both conserved end residues are part of each CDR3. Fields, in order: clone size, J gene, D gene, V gene, CDR3 protein, CDR3 DNA. D genes are given only for firm matches. The size field is filled for only some rows; it gives once, few, many or a size class.

size: few; J: TRBJ2-1; D: TRBD2; V: TRBV29-1; CDR3: CSAPGGVFNEQFF; DNA: TGCAGCGCGCCGGGGGGAGTCTTCAATGAGCAGTTCTTC
size: once; J: TRBJ2-7; D: -; V: TRBV27; CDR3: CASSQPGAGRHEQYF; DNA: TGTGCCAGCAGTCAGCCCGGGGCAGGGCGACACGAGCAGTACTTC
size: -; J: TRBJ1-5; D: -; V: TRBV30; CDR3: CAWSRGLNQPQHF; DNA: TGTGCCTGGAGCCGCGGGTTAAATCAGCCCCAGCATTTT
size: -; J: TRBJ2-1; D: TRBD2; V: TRBV7-6; CDR3: CASSLGGRATYNEQFF; DNA: TGTGCCAGCAGCTTAGGCGGGAGAGCGACCTACAATGAGCAGTTCTTC
size: -; J: TRBJ2-3; D: -; V: TRBV18; CDR3: CASSPSASQDTQYF; DNA: TGTGCCAGCTCACCTTCGGCGAGCCAGGATACGCAGTATTTT
size: -; J: TRBJ1-1; D: -; V: TRBV7-8; CDR3: CASSLGDGNTEAFF; DNA: TGTGCCAGCAGCCTGGGGGACGGAAACACTGAAGCTTTCTTT
size: -; J: TRBJ1-2; D: -; V: TRBV5-4; CDR3: CASSLGDRDYGYTF; DNA: TGTGCCAGCAGCCTGGGAGATAGGGACTATGGCTACACCTTC
size: -; J: TRBJ1-2; D: TRBD1; V: TRBV27; CDR3: CASSPRQGGRDGYTF; DNA: TGTGCCAGCAGTCCGCGACAGGGGGGGAGGGATGGCTACACCTTC
size: -; J: TRBJ1-2; D: TRBD1; V: TRBV28; CDR3: CASSSPQGAWDGYTF; DNA: TGTGCCAGCAGTTCCCCTCAGGGGGCATGGGATGGCTACACCTTC
size: -; J: TRBJ2-2; D: -; V: TRBV4-3; CDR3: CASSQGDFWPGELFF; DNA: TGCGCCAGCAGCCAAGGTGATTTTTGGCCCGGGGAGCTGTTTTTT
size: -; J: TRBJ2-7; D: -; V: TRBV7-2; CDR3: CASSLRGRYEQYF; DNA: TGTGCCAGCAGCTTACGAGGTCGGTACGAGCAGTACTTC
size: -; J: TRBJ2-6; D: TRBD1; V: TRBV14; CDR3: CASSSTGGSSGANVLTF; DNA: TGTGCCAGCAGCTCTACAGGGGGCAGCTCTGGGGCCAACGTCCTGACTTTC
size: once; J: TRBJ1-3; D: TRBD1; V: TRBV4-2; CDR3: CASSQVPGQGAVGNTIYF; DNA: TGTGCCAGCAGCCAAGTACCGGGACAGGGGGCTGTGGGAAACACCATATATTTT
size: -; J: TRBJ2-5; D: -; V: TRBV7-8; CDR3: CASSSGTEQETQYF; DNA: TGTGCCAGCAGCTCTGGGACCGAGCAAGAGACCCAGTACTTC
size: -; J: TRBJ2-1; D: -; V: TRBV7-2; CDR3: CASSLEFQSSSYNEQFF; DNA: TGTGCCAGCAGCTTAGAATTTCAGTCTAGCTCCTACAATGAGCAGTTCTTC
size: -; J: TRBJ2-3; D: -; V: TRBV5-6; CDR3: CASSLYRDNTDTQYF; DNA: TGTGCCAGCAGCTTATACCGGGACAACACAGATACGCAGTATTTT
size: -; J: TRBJ1-5; D: TRBD1; V: TRBV19; CDR3: CASSITGVYNQPQHF; DNA: TGTGCCAGTAGTATAACAGGGGTATACAATCAGCCCCAGCATTTT
size: -; J: TRBJ2-7; D: -; V: TRBV5-6; CDR3: CASTLQGGGREQYF; DNA: TGTGCCAGCACCCTCCAGGGGGGGGGTCGGGAGCAGTACTTC
size: once; J: TRBJ2-3; D: -; V: TRBV7-2; CDR3: CASSLSGVTDTQYF; DNA: TGTGCCAGCAGCTTATCCGGGGTCACAGATACGCAGTATTTT
size: -; J: TRBJ2-7; D: -; V: TRBV19; CDR3: CASSIRQGYEQYF; DNA: TGTGCCAGTAGTATTCGGCAGGGCTACGAGCAGTACTTC
size: once; J: TRBJ2-1; D: TRBD2; V: TRBV7-2; CDR3: CASSLDGSGRGAYNEQFF; DNA: TGTGCCAGCAGCTTAGATGGTAGCGGGAGAGGGGCCTACAATGAGCAGTTCTTC
size: -; J: TRBJ2-1; D: TRBD1; V: TRBV7-2; CDR3: CASSRDRGNEQFF; DNA: TGTGCCAGCAGCCGGGACAGGGGCAATGAGCAGTTCTTC
size: -; J: TRBJ2-3; D: TRBD1; V: TRBV30; CDR3: CAWSVTGDRQYF; DNA: TGTGCCTGGAGTGTAACAGGGGATAGGCAGTATTTT
size: -; J: TRBJ1-4; D: -; V: TRBV10-1; CDR3: CASSEFGGQPLVGKLFF; DNA: TGCGCCAGCAGTGAGTTTGGAGGGCAACCCCTTGTCGGAAAACTGTTTTTT
size: -; J: TRBJ1-3; D: TRBD1; V: TRBV18; CDR3: CASSTGTGAPGNTIYF; DNA: TGTGCCAGCTCAACTGGGACAGGGGCGCCTGGAAACACCATATATTTT
size: -; J: TRBJ2-5; D: -; V: TRBV19; CDR3: CASSTGGRETQYF; DNA: TGTGCCAGTAGTACAGGGGGGCGGGAGACCCAGTACTTC
size: -; J: TRBJ1-5; D: -; V: TRBV24-1; CDR3: CATSGAEGRNQPQHF; DNA: TGTGCCACCAGTGGGGCAGAAGGGCGCAATCAGCCCCAGCATTTT
size: -; J: TRBJ2-3; D: TRBD1; V: TRBV24-1; CDR3: CATSDTQGAGDTQYF; DNA: TGTGCCACCAGTGATACGCAGGGGGCAGGGGATACGCAGTATTTT
size: -; J: TRBJ1-1; D: TRBD1; V: TRBV18; CDR3: CASSRQGVNTEAFF; DNA: TGTGCCAGCTCACGACAGGGGGTGAACACTGAAGCTTTCTTT
size: -; J: TRBJ2-3; D: -; V: TRBV4-2; CDR3: CASSQEAPNTQYF; DNA: TGTGCCAGCAGCCAAGAGGCTCCCAATACGCAGTATTTT
size: -; J: TRBJ2-3; D: -; V: TRBV7-2; CDR3: CASSSTFYTQYF; DNA: TGTGCCAGCAGCTCTACCTTCTATACGCAGTATTTT
size: once; J: TRBJ2-7; D: TRBD1; V: TRBV28; CDR3: CASSLGGQGLAYEQYF; DNA: TGTGCCAGCAGTTTAGGGGGACAGGGGTTAGCCTACGAGCAGTACTTC
size: -; J: TRBJ2-1; D: -; V: TRBV7-5; CDR3: CARSKLASSYNEQFF; DNA: TGTGCCAGAAGCAAACTAGCGAGCTCCTACAATGAGCAGTTCTTC
size: -; J: TRBJ2-1; D: TRBD2; V: TRBV7-2; CDR3: CASSATSGRYNEQFF; DNA: TGTGCCAGCAGCGCCACTAGCGGGAGATACAATGAGCAGTTCTTC
size: -; J: TRBJ1-1; D: -; V: TRBV7-9; CDR3: CASSPSQGWGTEAFF; DNA: TGTGCCAGCAGCCCATCACAGGGCTGGGGCACTGAAGCTTTCTTT
size: -; J: TRBJ2-7; D: -; V: TRBV18; CDR3: CASSPGSVTYEQYF; DNA: TGTGCCAGCTCACCCGGCAGCGTCACCTACGAGCAGTACTTC
size: once; J: TRBJ2-1; D: TRBD2; V: TRBV5-1; CDR3: CASSLRTSGAQSEQFF; DNA: TGCGCCAGCAGCCTCCGGACTAGCGGAGCACAAAGTGAGCAGTTCTTC
size: -; J: TRBJ2-3; D: TRBD2; V: TRBV5-4; CDR3: CASSLRVAGAEDTQYF; DNA: TGTGCCAGCAGCTTGCGGGTAGCGGGAGCTGAAGATACGCAGTATTTT
size: -; J: TRBJ2-7; D: -; V: TRBV4-1; CDR3: CASSNSPGTAYEQYF; DNA: TGCGCCAGCAGCAACTCGCCCGGGACCGCCTACGAGCAGTACTTC
size: -; J: TRBJ2-1; D: TRBD1; V: TRBV4-1; CDR3: CASSPWGEQGYYNEQFF; DNA: TGCGCCAGCAGCCCATGGGGTGAACAGGGGTATTACAATGAGCAGTTCTTC
size: -; J: TRBJ2-3; D: -; V: TRBV4-1; CDR3: CASSQVADTQYF; DNA: TGCGCCAGCAGCCAAGTTGCAGATACGCAGTATTTT
size: -; J: TRBJ2-3; D: -; V: TRBV27; CDR3: CASRSSTDTQYF; DNA: TGTGCCAGCAGATCTAGCACAGATACGCAGTATTTT
size: few; J: TRBJ2-7; D: -; V: TRBV6-1; CDR3: CASSEELSYEQYF; DNA: TGTGCCAGCAGTGAAGAGCTATCCTACGAGCAGTACTTC
size: -; J: TRBJ1-1; D: -; V: TRBV5-4; CDR3: CASSNDILNTEAFF; DNA: TGTGCCAGCAGCAATGACATCTTGAACACTGAAGCTTTCTTT
size: -; J: TRBJ2-3; D: -; V: TRBV10-3; CDR3: CAISESTGSQGDTQYF; DNA: TGTGCCATCAGTGAGTCGACCGGGAGTCAGGGAGATACGCAGTATTTT
size: -; J: TRBJ1-6; D: -; V: TRBV5-1; CDR3: CASSLRGDHNSPLHF; DNA: TGCGCCAGCAGCTTGAGAGGGGACCATAATTCACCCCTCCACTTT
size: few; J: TRBJ2-1; D: TRBD1; V: TRBV28; CDR3: CASPRTGGEVNEQFF; DNA: TGTGCCAGCCCGCGGACAGGGGGTGAAGTTAATGAGCAGTTCTTC
size: -; J: TRBJ2-7; D: TRBD1; V: TRBV24-1; CDR3: CATSESGQATSYEQYF; DNA: TGTGCCACCAGTGAGTCGGGACAGGCGACCTCCTACGAGCAGTACTTC
size: -; J: TRBJ1-4; D: TRBD1; V: TRBV27; CDR3: CASSQGAYREKLFF; DNA: TGTGCCAGCAGCCAGGGGGCTTATCGTGAAAAACTGTTTTTT